One T cell receptor (beta chain) is described in this entry. Source study methods: Estimation of nucleated cell counts was performed using reference gene primer amplification. Produced via immunoSEQ multiplex PCR; TCRdb's table is partial and in-frame only. The V and J calls and clone size were taken over from that table, and D and trimming were inferred from the DNA. The sample has about 110,000 clones, 82% seen once. This sample was included in a study of blood T cell repertoires in COVID-19. On the study more broadly: Italy, Spain and the United States were the sources of the convalescent and acute COVID-19 samples. PBMCs, B-cell-depleted T cells, or T cells provided the cDNA or gDNA that made up the material.

The J segment lost 6 bases and the V segment lost 0 bases, leaving 7 bases of the junction unmatched. Germline CDR1 and CDR2: SGDLS and YYNGEE. The CDR3 runs to 16 residues. V is TRBV9 and J is TRBJ2-3, with 10 nucleotides matching TRBD2. The sequenced sample was peripheral blood. The TCR originated in a woman aged 60-75 years with acute or convalescent COVID-19. The CDR3 DNA reads TGTGCCAGCAGCGTAGCAGGTAGCGGGGGGCTTGATACGCAGTATTTT. Its translation is CASSVAGSGGLDTQYF.